A single sample gave rise to the 23 T cell receptor beta chains below, sequenced in a study of response to subunit inactivated influenza vaccine. TCRdb independently ran MiXCR on the RT-PCR reads; one entry per CDR3 protein. The table shows roughly 700,000 distinct CDR3 sequences, with 11% to 15% occurring only once. This specimen consisted of PBMCs from blood, obtained 14 to 15 days before vaccination. These receptors were taken from a man aged 45-60 years who received an inactivated influenza vaccine.

This chain joins TRBV4-3 and TRBJ2-2; TRBD1 aligns across 7 bases. The junction had 4 bases not matched to a gene; V was cut back by 5 bases and J by 4 bases. This CDR3 has 14 amino acids. Germline CDR1 and CDR2: LGHNA and YSLEER. CDR3 amino acids: CASSEQGRTGELFF. The CDR3 nucleotides are TGCGCCAGCAGCGAACAGGGGCGCACCGGGGAGCTGTTTTTT.

This clonotype appeared many times. J is TRBJ2-2 and V is TRBV4-1, with D possibly being TRBD1 or TRBD2 (5 bases each). Per the germline V gene, CDR1 is MGHRA and CDR2 is YSYEKL. The V and J ends lost 2 bases and 7 bases respectively, with 14 bases between them. CDR3 size: 15 residues. As DNA, the CDR3 is TGCGCCAGCAGCCAATGGGGTCCGGGGCTCGGGGAGCTGTTTTTT. This sequence encodes CASSQWGPGLGELFF.

The V gene is TRBV10-3, the J gene TRBJ2-1, with D hard to call. The CDR3 has 14 residues. The germline gives CDR1 ENHRY, CDR2 SYGVKD. The V gene lost 3 bases and the J gene lost 2 bases, with 8 bases spanning the gap. The CDR3 loop is CAISEATAYNEQFF. In nucleotides, the CDR3 is TGTGCCATCAGTGAAGCCACTGCCTACAATGAGCAGTTCTTC.

The rearrangement links TRBV6-5 to TRBJ2-5, with D unresolved. The CDR3 extends over 12 amino acids. Germline assignment: CDR1 MNHEY and CDR2 SVGAGI. The DNA for the CDR3 is TGTGTCTGCGGTGCGACACAAGAGACCCAGTACTTC. This sequence encodes CVCGATQETQYF.

This clonotype was detected only once. This chain connects TRBV12-3 or TRBV12-4 to TRBJ1-1; D unresolved. The ends were cut back, 7 bases at V and 3 bases at J, with 12 bases in the middle. The CDR3 runs 13 residues. DNA of the CDR3: TGTGCCAGCAAACTACAAATCGACACTGAAGCTTTCTTT. Translating it yields CASKLQIDTEAFF.

The rearrangement links TRBV24-1 to TRBJ2-2; D may correspond to TRBD1 or TRBD2 (5 bases each). The V gene's germline CDR1 is KGHDR and CDR2 SFDVKD. The V and J ends lost 7 bases and 3 bases respectively, with 14 bases between them. CDR3 length: 15 residues. The CDR3 here is CATRGRLGDTGELFF. The CDR3 bases are TGTGCCACCAGGGGACGCCTCGGGGACACCGGGGAGCTGTTTTTT.

This chain uses TRBV7-9 with TRBJ2-7; 8 nucleotides align to TRBD1. There are 14 residues in the CDR3. The V segment lost 1 base and the J segment 5 bases; nucleotides outside the gene matches: 4. Looked up from germline, CDR1 is SEHNR and CDR2 is FQNEAQ (reference sequence). The CDR3: CASSLVQGDHEQYF. DNA of the CDR3: TGTGCCAGCAGCTTAGTACAGGGGGACCACGAGCAGTACTTC.

The V call is TRBV12-3 or TRBV12-4, the J call TRBJ2-1, with D perhaps matching TRBD1 (5 bases). The CDR3 consists of 15 residues. V lost 3 bases to trimming and J lost 3 bases, with 12 bases between them. The CDR3 DNA is TGTGCCAGCAGTTTGGACACCATTCTCTACAATGAGCAGTTCTTC. Amino acid sequence: CASSLDTILYNEQFF.

This clonotype was picked up a small number of times. This sequence joins TRBV27 and TRBJ2-3; D possibly uses TRBD1 or TRBD2 (5 bases each). CDR1 is MNHEY and CDR2 is SMNVEV in the germline V gene (reference sequence). The CDR3 has 13 residues. The V end lost 1 base, the J end lost 5 bases, and 7 bases lay between the germline ends. CDR3 sequence: CASSLWDGDTQYF. CDR3 DNA: TGTGCCAGCAGTTTATGGGACGGAGATACGCAGTATTTT.

V is TRBV12-3 or TRBV12-4 and J is TRBJ1-2, with D tentatively TRBD1 (5 bases). The CDR3 contains 12 residues. Trimming stripped 3 bases from V and 7 bases from J, with 9 bases between. As DNA, the CDR3 is TGTGCCAGCAGTTTCCCAGGGAGTGGCTACACCTTC. It specifies CASSFPGSGYTF.

The chain uses TRBV7-3 and TRBJ2-5, with D perhaps TRBD1 or TRBD2 (5 bases each). The CDR3 loop spans 13 amino acids. Germline lookup yields CDR1 SGHTA and CDR2 FQGTGA. V shed 2 bases and J shed 7 bases, with 11 bases lying between them. The CDR3 DNA sequence: TGTGCCAGCAGCTTAGGGGGTGCGGGGACCCAGTACTTC. Amino acid sequence: CASSLGGAGTQYF.

This clonotype was observed many times. The V and J genes are TRBV7-6 and TRBJ2-1, with 10 bases that match TRBD2. The CDR3 covers 21 residues. Unmatched junction bases numbered 16, after V lost 0 bases and J lost 2 bases. Germline CDR1 and CDR2: SGHVS and FNYEAQ. In DNA, the CDR3 is TGTGCCAGCAGCTTAGCCCGTTGGACTAGCGGAGAGAGGGAAACCTACAATGAGCAGTTCTTC. Residues: CASSLARWTSGERETYNEQFF.

This clonotype was seen a handful of times. This chain uses TRBV7-8 with TRBJ1-1; the D gene is possibly TRBD1 (5 bases). Trimming removed 4 bases at V and 4 bases at J, with 13 bases between. The CDR3 covers 14 residues. The germline CDR1 and CDR2 sequences are SGHVS and FQNEAQ. The CDR3 DNA is TGTGCCAGCAGCTGGTCCCGGGGGACCACTGAAGCTTTCTTT. Protein: CASSWSRGTTEAFF.

The chain uses TRBV6-1 and TRBJ2-5; 7 bases are shared with TRBD1. The CDR3 contains 14 residues. Trimming at V came to 5 bases and at J to 4 bases, leaving 7 bases not matched to a gene. Germline CDR1 is MNHNS and CDR2 is SASEGT. The CDR3 here is CASSPSTGLETQYF. CDR3 nucleotides: TGTGCCAGCAGTCCTTCGACAGGGCTAGAGACCCAGTACTTC.

This clonotype was observed a few times. The rearrangement links TRBV7-9 to TRBJ1-1, with D unclear. This CDR3 spans 11 amino acids. Germline V gives CDR1 SEHNR, CDR2 FQNEAQ (reference sequence). Trimming removed 5 bases at V and 8 bases at J, with 9 bases between. CDR3 in amino acids: CASSPSGEAFF. DNA for the CDR3: TGTGCCAGCAGCCCTTCGGGGGAAGCTTTCTTT.

The chain links TRBV20-1 to TRBJ2-7; 8 nucleotides align to TRBD1. The CDR3 covers 14 residues. With V trimmed by 5 bases and J by 0 bases, 6 bases remained unmatched. Per germline, CDR1 DFQATT and CDR2 SNEGSKA (reference sequence). The CDR3 DNA follows: TGCAGTGCTCACCGGGACAGGAGCTCCTACGAGCAGTACTTC. Translating gives CSAHRDRSSYEQYF.

CDR3 in DNA: TGTGCCAGCAGTCCTCGGGGGCCCTTCTACGAGCAGTACTTC. It specifies CASSPRGPFYEQYF. The chain combines TRBV28 with TRBJ2-7, with D tentatively TRBD1 or TRBD2 (6 bases each). This CDR3 region has 14 residues. Germline V gene data show CDR1 as MDHEN and CDR2 as SYDVKM. V dropped 5 bases and J dropped 3 bases, with 14 bases sitting between them.

This clonotype was detected only a few times. This chain uses TRBV3-1 with TRBJ1-1; TRBD1 agrees at 8 bases. Germline V CDR1 and CDR2: LGHDT, YNNKEL (reference sequence). The CDR3 extends over 14 amino acids. V lost 3 bases, J lost 4 bases, and 4 bases stayed unmatched. This CDR3 is CASSQSGGVTEAFF. In DNA, the CDR3 is TGTGCCAGCAGCCAGTCAGGGGGCGTCACTGAAGCTTTCTTT.

This rearrangement joins TRBV2 to TRBJ2-7; no clear D. V gave up 11 bases and J gave up 1 base, with 15 bases separating them. Germline lookup yields CDR1 SNHLY and CDR2 FYNNEI. The CDR3 consists of 13 residues. CDR3 sequence: CAFGVSRSYEQYF. CDR3 DNA: TGTGCCTTCGGCGTAAGTAGGTCCTACGAGCAGTACTTC. The full variable domain, rest sourced from reference TRBV2 and TRBJ2-7, is EPEVTQTPSHQVTQMGQEVILRCVPISNHLYFYWYRQILGQKVEFLVSFYNNEISEKSEIFDDQFSVERPDGSNFTLKIRSTKLEDSAMYFCAFGVSRSYEQYFGPGTRLTVT.

This clonotype was detected many times. The chain links TRBV28 to TRBJ1-4, with 7 bases that match TRBD1. The germline V gene has CDR1 MDHEN and CDR2 SYDVKM. The CDR3 length is 15 residues. The V gene end was trimmed by 5 bases and the J gene end by 0 bases; junction bases not matched to a gene: 3. CDR3 in DNA: TGTGCCAGCAGTGACAGGGTCCCAACTAATGAAAAACTGTTTTTT. Its translation is CASSDRVPTNEKLFF.

This clonotype came up a few times. This chain connects TRBV6-1 to TRBJ2-1; 8 bases align to TRBD2. Germline CDR1 reads MNHNS; CDR2 reads SASEGT. This CDR3 is 14 amino acids long. J was trimmed by 2 bases and V by 7 bases; bases with no gene match: 4. The CDR3, as DNA: TGTGCCAGCAAGGCGGGGGGACCCTACAATGAGCAGTTCTTC. This sequence encodes CASKAGGPYNEQFF.

The chain joins TRBV9 to TRBJ2-7; TRBD1 matches 8 bases. This CDR3 region has 15 residues. Germline V CDR1 and CDR2: SGDLS, YYNGEE. V dropped 0 bases and J dropped 0; count of bases not matched to a gene: 2. The CDR3 loop reads CASSVGGTGSYEQYF. For the CDR3, the DNA is TGTGCCAGCAGCGTAGGCGGGACAGGCTCCTACGAGCAGTACTTC.

The chain uses TRBV18 and TRBJ2-7, with 8 bases that match TRBD1. Germline V CDR1 and CDR2: KGHSH, LQKENI. The junction had 8 bases not matched to a gene; V was cut back by 2 bases and J by 5 bases. The CDR3 covers 15 residues. CDR3 DNA: TGTGCCAGCTCACCAGCTACAGGGGGATCCCACGAGCAGTACTTC. It specifies CASSPATGGSHEQYF.